The 25 T cell receptor beta chains presented below share a single source sample, sequenced in a study of memory CD4+ T cells and cytomegalovirus serostatus. Single viable CD3+CD4+CD8-CD45RO+ cells were sorted as the memory CD4+ T cells. The method was immunoSEQ multiplex PCR; TCRdb's version includes in-frame clones alone and lacks a portion of them. The data hold just under 95,000 clones, with about 80% observed a single time. Input material: memory CD4+ T cells from blood. These TCRs come from an adult in good health and CMV-seropositive.

The gene calls are TRBV9 and TRBJ2-1; D may be TRBD1 or TRBD2 (5 bases each). Germline V lookup: CDR1 SGDLS, CDR2 YYNGEE. V lost 6 bases, J lost 0 bases, and 13 bases lay in between. The CDR3 sequence is 15 residues long. The CDR3 DNA reads as TGTGCCAGCAATACATTGGGGGACTCCTACAATGAGCAGTTCTTC. This translates into CASNTLGDSYNEQFF.

The J gene is TRBJ1-1, the V gene TRBV7-2; TRBD1 might be the D (6 bases). The V end lost 1 base, the J end lost 8 bases, and 11 bases lay between the germline ends. The CDR3 is 13 residues long. CDR1 and CDR2 (germline): SGHTA, FQGNSA. The CDR3 reads CASSLVRDKEAFF. The DNA of the CDR3 is TGTGCCAGCAGCTTAGTCCGGGACAAGGAAGCTTTCTTT.

V and J are TRBV7-8 and TRBJ2-1; possibly TRBD2 for D (5 bases). The ends were cut back, 0 bases at V and 9 bases at J, with 12 bases in the middle. Germline V lookup: CDR1 SGHVS, CDR2 FQNEAQ. CDR3 length: 14 amino acids. The CDR3, as DNA: TGTGCCAGCAGCTTAGCCACAGCAGAGGGTGAGCAGTTCTTC. Translating it yields CASSLATAEGEQFF.

The rearrangement joins TRBV7-2 to TRBJ1-2, with TRBD1 matching 8 bases. V lost 4 bases and J lost 4; bases outside the gene matches: 5. The CDR3 extends over 14 amino acids. CDR1 is SGHTA and CDR2 is FQGNSA in the germline V gene. The CDR3 here is CASSYQGASYGYTF. CDR3 in DNA: TGTGCCAGCAGCTATCAGGGGGCAAGCTATGGCTACACCTTC.

Only a few counts were recorded for this clone. The rearrangement uses TRBV4-2 and TRBJ1-1; D uncertain. The V end lost 2 bases, the J end lost 6 bases, and 13 bases lay between the germline ends. Germline V CDR1 and CDR2: LGHNA, YNFKEQ. The CDR3 extends over 14 amino acids. The CDR3 spells CASSQQRSEAEAFF. The CDR3 coding sequence is TGTGCCAGCAGCCAACAAAGGAGCGAAGCTGAAGCTTTCTTT.

This chain connects TRBV10-3 to TRBJ2-2, with TRBD1 as a possible D gene (7 bases). Looked up from germline, CDR1 is ENHRY and CDR2 is SYGVKD. The V end was cut by 8 bases, the J end by 6 bases, with 13 bases between. The CDR3 consists of 13 residues. The CDR3 sequence is CAIQTGEAGELFF. The CDR3 bases are TGTGCCATCCAAACAGGGGAGGCCGGGGAGCTGTTTTTT.

This chain joins TRBV6-5 and TRBJ2-5; D is undetermined. V lost 8 bases, J lost 5 bases, and 9 bases lay in between. CDR3 size: 11 residues. Germline lookup yields CDR1 MNHEY and CDR2 SVGAGI. CDR3 protein: CASGQMETQYF. CDR3 in DNA: TGTGCCAGCGGGCAGATGGAGACCCAGTACTTC.

The chain employs TRBV27 and TRBJ2-7; TRBD2 matches 9 bases. V was clipped by 6 bases and J by 2 bases; unmatched bases: 11. The length of the CDR3 is 16 residues. Per the germline V gene, CDR1 is MNHEY and CDR2 is SMNVEV (reference sequence). CDR3 nucleotide sequence: TGTGCCAGCAGAGATATTAGCGGGAGACCTACCTACGAGCAGTACTTC. This gives the protein CASRDISGRPTYEQYF.

This rearrangement joins TRBV2 to TRBJ2-1; either TRBD1 or TRBD2 may supply D (5 bases each). This CDR3 is 14 amino acids long. V lost 6 bases and J lost 8, with 17 bases in between. CDR1 and CDR2 from the germline V gene are SNHLY and FYNNEI. CDR3 nucleotides: TGTGCCAGCAGCGTTGAACTAGGGACGGATGAGCAGTTCTTC. It is translated as CASSVELGTDEQFF.

V and J are TRBV19 and TRBJ2-5; 12 bases match TRBD2. This CDR3 is 14 amino acids long. Germline V gene lookup returns CDR1 LNHDA and CDR2 SQIVND (reference sequence). V was pared by 10 bases and J by 4 bases, with 7 bases of the junction left unmatched. The CDR3 loop is CATRTSGKVETQYF. The CDR3 DNA sequence: TGTGCCACTCGGACTAGCGGGAAGGTAGAGACCCAGTACTTC.

CDR3 sequence reads: CASSASRQKYGYTF. DNA for the CDR3: TGTGCCAGCAGTGCCTCACGACAGAAGTATGGCTACACCTTC. V usage is TRBV6-6 and J usage is TRBJ1-2, with D possibly TRBD1 on 5 matching bases. Germline CDR1 reads MNHNY; CDR2 reads SVGAGI (reference sequence). Trimming shortened V by 5 bases and J by 5 bases, and 15 bases separated the two germline ends. The CDR3 runs 14 residues.

The chain joins TRBV2 to TRBJ2-4; 16 nucleotides agree with TRBD2. V lost 6 bases and J lost 7; bases outside the gene matches: 3. Germline CDR1 reads SNHLY; CDR2 reads FYNNEI. The CDR3 contains 15 residues. The CDR3 protein is CASSGTSGRANIQYF. The CDR3 DNA follows: TGTGCCAGCAGCGGGACTAGCGGGAGGGCCAACATTCAGTACTTC. Combining the CDR3 with reference TRBV2 and TRBJ2-4 gives the whole variable domain EPEVTQTPSHQVTQMGQEVILRCVPISNHLYFYWYRQILGQKVEFLVSFYNNEISEKSEIFDDQFSVERPDGSNFTLKIRSTKLEDSAMYFCASSGTSGRANIQYFGAGTRLSVL.

The chain recombines TRBV4-1 with TRBJ2-5, with 8 positions matching TRBD2. CDR1 is MGHRA, CDR2 YSYEKL, per germline. Trimming took 2 bases from V and 5 from J; bases not matched to a gene: 10. The CDR3 has 16 amino acids. In DNA form, the CDR3 reads TGCGCCAGCAGCCAATCCCAGCGGGAGCCGGGGGAGACCCAGTACTTC. Protein: CASSQSQREPGETQYF.

This clone appeared a few times. The chain joins TRBV5-1 to TRBJ1-1; 12 bases fit TRBD1. Germline V lookup: CDR1 SGHRS, CDR2 YFSETQ. The CDR3 extends over 13 amino acids. Losses at the gene ends were 4 bases for V and 10 bases for J; bases not matched to a gene: 5. CDR3 amino acids: CASSPGQGAGAFF. The CDR3 DNA reads as TGCGCCAGCAGCCCGGGACAGGGGGCGGGAGCTTTCTTT.

The V and J genes are TRBV5-1 and TRBJ2-7; 8 positions agree with TRBD2. Germline CDR1 SGHRS, CDR2 YFSETQ. Trimming removed 1 base from V and 5 bases from J; junction bases left unmatched: 5. This CDR3 has 14 residues. The CDR3 sequence is CASSLSGGGHEQYF. The CDR3 bases are TGCGCCAGCAGCTTGTCCGGGGGGGGACACGAGCAGTACTTC. Full variable domain (rest looked up from reference TRBV5-1 and TRBJ2-7): KAGVTQTPRYLIKTRGQQVTLSCSPISGHRSVSWYQQTPGQGLQFLFEYFSETQRNKGNFPGRFSGRQFSNSRSEMNVSTLELGDSALYLCASSLSGGGHEQYFGPGTRLTVT.

The chain combines TRBV27 with TRBJ1-2; D perhaps matches TRBD1 (6 bases). The CDR3 sequence is 15 residues long. Germline values: CDR1 MNHEY, CDR2 SMNVEV (reference sequence). Trimming pared 4 bases from V and 8 bases from J, leaving 20 bases between. The CDR3 DNA is TGTGCCAGCAGTTCCGATGGGGGCAGGGGTGCAGGCTACACCTTC. The encoded protein is CASSSDGGRGAGYTF.

V is TRBV7-2 and J is TRBJ2-3; D may be TRBD2 (6 bases). The CDR3 is 13 amino acids. The ends were cut back, 3 bases at V and 14 bases at J, with 18 bases in the middle. Germline CDR1 SGHTA, CDR2 FQGNSA. For the CDR3, the DNA is TGTGCCAGCAGCTTCCAGAGGGAGCGGGCTCCGTATTTT. Protein: CASSFQRERAPYF.

The gene calls are TRBV18 and TRBJ2-2, with 7 bases matching TRBD2. The germline V gene has CDR1 KGHSH and CDR2 LQKENI. The CDR3 is made up of 17 amino acids. V lost 3 bases and J lost 0; bases outside the gene matches: 7. The CDR3 DNA follows: TGTGCCAGCTCACCGCCCGGGCGGGGGACGAACACCGGGGAGCTGTTTTTT. This gives the protein CASSPPGRGTNTGELFF.

The chain combines TRBV6-4 with TRBJ1-5, with a weak D call TRBD1 (5 bases). There are 13 residues in the CDR3. Deletions cut 3 bases from V and 5 bases from J, with 8 bases between. Looked up from germline, CDR1 is MRHNA and CDR2 is SNTAGT. This CDR3 reads CASSEGVHQPQHF. CDR3 in DNA: TGTGCCAGCAGTGAAGGGGTTCATCAGCCCCAGCATTTT.

J is TRBJ2-1 and V is TRBV2; tentative D call: TRBD2 (5 bases). Trimming cost V 4 bases and J 3 bases, with 7 bases left between them. CDR3 size: 13 residues. Looked up from germline, CDR1 is SNHLY and CDR2 is FYNNEI. In DNA form, the CDR3 reads TGTGCCAGCAGTGGCGACTACTACAATGAGCAGTTCTTC. It yields the protein CASSGDYYNEQFF.

The V and J genes are TRBV4-3 and TRBJ1-5; a weak D match, TRBD1 (6 bases). Between the trimmed V and J ends, which lost 1 base and 6 bases, there was a span of 7 bases. In germline, CDR1 is LGHNA, CDR2 YSLEER. The CDR3 runs 13 residues. The CDR3 sequence is CASSQAQGQPQHF. The DNA of the CDR3 is TGCGCCAGCAGCCAAGCACAGGGTCAGCCCCAGCATTTT.

V gene TRBV2 combines with J gene TRBJ2-1; the D gene is possibly TRBD2 (5 bases). Per the germline V gene, CDR1 is SNHLY and CDR2 is FYNNEI. Trimming cost V 7 bases and J 4 bases, with 11 bases left between them. The length of the CDR3 is 13 residues. CDR3 loop: CASTPDYYNEQFF. For the CDR3, the DNA is TGTGCCAGCACCCCCGACTATTACAATGAGCAGTTCTTC.

This clone appeared a few times. This sequence joins TRBV29-1 and TRBJ2-7; D possibly uses TRBD1 or TRBD2 (6 bases each). This CDR3 is 13 amino acids long. Per germline, CDR1 SQVTM and CDR2 ANQGSEA. Trimming shortened V by 6 bases and J by 2 bases, and 14 bases separated the two germline ends. The CDR3 loop reads CSVKGGYTYEQYF. The CDR3, as DNA: TGCAGCGTCAAGGGGGGATACACCTACGAGCAGTACTTC.

There are a few counts of this clone. This chain uses TRBV20-1 with TRBJ1-1; a weak D match, TRBD1 (6 bases). Per the germline V gene, CDR1 is DFQATT and CDR2 is SNEGSKA (reference sequence). CDR3 length equals 11 residues. This CDR3 is CSLTGNTEAFF. Written as DNA, the CDR3 is TGCAGCCTGACAGGGAACACTGAAGCTTTCTTT.

This chain connects TRBV7-9 to TRBJ2-1, with D unresolved. V was shortened by 3 bases and J by 4 bases, with 4 bases between the two germline ends. The CDR3 covers 12 residues. Germline loops: CDR1 SEHNR, CDR2 FQNEAQ (reference sequence). The CDR3 protein is CASSFQYNEQFF. The DNA for the CDR3 is TGTGCCAGCAGCTTCCAATACAATGAGCAGTTCTTC.